The present TCR beta chain was sequenced within a study of spatial heterogeneity in lung cancer. Across the whole study: Among detected sequences, beta-chain ones consistently exceeded alpha-chain ones in number.

General study findings and limits: Ubiquitous expanded tumor TCRs were seen in blood more at resection than at follow-up.

On this clonotype: As yet, its antigen is unknown.

The CDR3 is made up of 17 amino acids. Trimming stripped 5 bases from V and 0 bases from J, with 17 bases between. Germline V gene data show CDR1 as SGHTA and CDR2 as FQGNSA. Individual TCR cDNA molecules each bore their own unique molecular identifier. TCRdb called the 5' RACE reads again in MiXCR, with one record for every CDR3 protein. The data contain 85,000 to 100,000 distinct CDR3 sequences, approximately 12% of them singletons. Regarding time point: sample taken at primary tumor resection. The input material, whole RNA from tumor, nontumor lung or frozen PBMC, was sequenced unsorted. Specimen: PBMCs, collected at surgery. This sequence joins TRBV7-2 and TRBJ1-3, with D tentatively TRBD1 (5 bases). This receptor was taken from a male donor with early-stage non-small cell lung cancer. The CDR3 sequence: CASSLPGLKSSGNTIYF. CDR3 bases: TGTGCCAGCAGCCTTCCGGGACTGAAGAGCTCTGGAAACACCATATATTTT.